This T cell receptor (beta chain) stems from a study of blood T cell repertoires in COVID-19. Turning to the study itself: Samples of COVID-19 (acute and convalescent) were obtained from the United States, Italy and Spain. PBMCs, B-cell-depleted T cells, or T cells provided the cDNA or gDNA that made up the material.

Original processing notes: Amplification with reference gene primers provided the estimates of nucleated cell counts. The data were produced by immunoSEQ multiplex PCR, yet TCRdb's version contains in-frame clones alone and is incomplete. The V and J calls and clone size are taken from that table; D and trimming were inferred from the DNA. The sample has 95,000 to 110,000 clones, approximately 80% seen once; the top ten hold 12%. The sequenced sample consisted of peripheral blood. The clonotype originates from a human donor in a cohort sampled during active COVID-19.

The CDR3 DNA sequence: TGTGCCAGTAGTGCTTCCAAGGGACTAGCGGGGGGGAAAGGTTTCCATGAGCAGTTCTTC. This translates into CASSASKGLAGGKGFHEQFF. The chain employs TRBV19 and TRBJ2-1; 16 bases line up with TRBD2. Looked up from germline, CDR1 is LNHDA and CDR2 is SQIVND (reference sequence). V dropped 5 bases and J dropped 8; count of bases not matched to a gene: 18. This CDR3 has 20 amino acids.